This T cell receptor beta chain was found in a study of molecular identifiers for immune sequencing clone quantification. General study points: Highly expanded clone sizes could be underestimated by identical TCR molecules sharing a barcode. Spiked Jurkat TCR RNA from one cell was reportedly detectable among around 960,000 naive cells.

TCRdb re-called the PCR reads through MiXCR, storing one row per CDR3 protein. The table has more than 250,000 distinct CDR3 sequences, over 20% seen once. V lost 8 bases and J lost 2, with 20 bases in between. There are 16 residues in the CDR3. A remark on this clonotype: Its antigen is unknown. Just one base apart from a much larger clone, this may be a read error.

The specimen was naive CD8+ T cells from blood, with Jurkat cell RNA spiked in. Subset specified: FACS-sorted CD8+CD4-CCR7+CD45RA+ naive T cells. The chain uses TRBV12-3 or TRBV12-4 and TRBJ2-3; D possibly uses TRBD1 or TRBD2 (5 bases each). The clonotype comes from a human donor in good health. Some libraries in this study had Jurkat cell RNA spiked in. CDR3 residues: CASGTQSHSYTDTQYF. CDR3 nucleotide sequence: TGTGCCAGCGGGACGCAGAGCCATTCTTACACAGATACGCAGTATTTT.